A selection of T cell receptor beta chains follows, all from one sample in a study of shared clonotypes between healthy human individuals. Data came from immunoSEQ multiplex PCR; TCRdb stores just in-frame clones and leaves some out. The sample holds 190,000 or so clones, around 63% seen once. Sequenced input: memory CD4+ T cells sorted from blood. These receptors were collected from a man aged 25-45 years in good health. Both conserved end residues are part of each CDR3. A D gene is named only where the DNA matches it firmly. Clone size is not always given. Where it is, it says once, few, many or a class for expanded clones.

abundance	d_gene	v_gene	len	j_gene	CDR3aa	CDR3nt
few	TRBD1	TRBV7-8	15	TRBJ1-1	CASSLGQGNGFEAFF	TGTGCCAGCAGCTTAGGACAGGGTAACGGATTTGAAGCTTTCTTT
few	NA	TRBV18	15	TRBJ1-1	CASSPLEFERTEAFF	TGTGCCAGCTCACCACTTGAGTTCGAGCGAACTGAAGCTTTCTTT
NA	NA	TRBV25-1	17	TRBJ2-3	CASSDSASGDGTDTQYF	TGTGCCAGCAGTGATTCGGCCTCCGGAGACGGCACAGATACGCAGTATTTT
NA	NA	TRBV5-1	14	TRBJ2-7	CASSLQGLIYEQYF	TGCGCCAGCAGCTTGCAAGGACTAATCTACGAGCAGTACTTC
NA	NA	TRBV2	17	TRBJ1-5	CASKFLGGDGVNQPQHF	TGTGCCAGCAAGTTCTTAGGAGGGGATGGAGTCAATCAGCCCCAGCATTTT
NA	TRBD2	TRBV29-1	15	TRBJ2-1	CSVEGGLAGYNEQFF	TGCAGCGTTGAAGGGGGACTAGCGGGGTACAATGAGCAGTTCTTC
NA	NA	TRBV7-3	15	TRBJ2-1	CASSLRGDPYGEQFF	TGTGCCAGCAGCTTAAGAGGGGACCCATACGGAGAGCAGTTCTTC
NA	TRBD1	TRBV28	14	TRBJ1-2	CASSLGQGYYGYTF	TGTGCCAGCAGTTTGGGACAGGGATACTATGGCTACACCTTC
NA	NA	TRBV7-6	13	TRBJ2-4	CASSFPGTPVQYF	TGTGCCAGCAGCTTCCCAGGGACACCCGTTCAGTACTTC
few	NA	TRBV29-1	12	TRBJ1-1	CSALPGQTEAFF	TGCAGCGCCTTGCCTGGACAGACTGAAGCTTTCTTT
NA	TRBD2	TRBV4-1	17	TRBJ2-1	CASSNGGNSLSGNEQFF	TGCGCCAGCTCAAACGGGGGGAACTCTCTTTCGGGGAATGAGCAGTTCTTC
NA	TRBD1	TRBV14	16	TRBJ1-2	CASSRKDRGPLSGYTF	TGTGCCAGCAGCCGCAAAGACAGGGGGCCGCTTAGTGGCTACACCTTC
NA	NA	TRBV10-3	18	TRBJ2-3	CAITPGHGRHTSTDTQYF	TGTGCCATCACACCGGGACACGGGCGGCACACTAGCACAGATACGCAGTATTTT
NA	NA	TRBV15	13	TRBJ2-6	CATRGSGANVLTF	TGTGCCACCAGAGGATCTGGGGCCAACGTCCTGACTTTC
NA	NA	TRBV7-2	14	TRBJ2-5	CASSPDKFQETQYF	TGTGCCAGCAGCCCTGACAAGTTCCAAGAGACCCAGTACTTC
NA	TRBD1	TRBV27	14	TRBJ2-7	CASRGQGASYEQYF	TGTGCCAGCAGGGGACAGGGGGCGTCCTACGAGCAGTACTTC
NA	TRBD1	TRBV15	16	TRBJ2-2	CATSRVTGGNTGELFF	TGTGCCACCAGCAGGGTGACAGGGGGAAACACCGGGGAGCTGTTTTTT
NA	TRBD2	TRBV28	15	TRBJ2-7	CASSVFFAGAYEQYF	TGTGCCAGCAGTGTCTTCTTTGCGGGAGCCTACGAGCAGTACTTC
NA	NA	TRBV6-6	12	TRBJ2-5	CASKGREKTQYF	TGTGCCAGCAAGGGCAGGGAGAAGACCCAGTACTTC
NA	NA	TRBV5-6	15	TRBJ1-1	CASSLARTGNTEAFF	TGTGCCAGCAGCTTAGCCAGAACGGGTAACACTGAAGCTTTCTTT
NA	TRBD2	TRBV7-2	15	TRBJ2-1	CASSLYLAGNNEQFF	TGTGCCAGCAGCTTATACTTAGCGGGTAACAATGAGCAGTTCTTC
NA	TRBD1	TRBV7-8	17	TRBJ2-5	CASSQQLRDRPQETQYF	TGTGCCAGCAGCCAGCAGCTCCGGGACAGGCCTCAAGAGACCCAGTACTTC
NA	NA	TRBV2	12	TRBJ2-5	CASNKIQETQYF	TGTGCCAGCAATAAGATCCAAGAGACCCAGTACTTC
few	TRBD1	TRBV4-1	15	TRBJ2-5	CASSQEGAGGETQYF	TGCGCCAGCAGCCAAGAAGGGGCAGGGGGAGAGACCCAGTACTTC
NA	NA	TRBV7-5	18	TRBJ2-3	CVRSPEGERTYHTDTQYF	TGTGTCAGAAGCCCTGAGGGGGAACGGACTTACCACACAGATACGCAGTATTTT
NA	NA	TRBV5-1	15	TRBJ2-1	CASSLAPGASNEQFF	TGCGCCAGCAGCTTGGCACCGGGTGCCAGCAATGAGCAGTTCTTC
NA	TRBD2	TRBV25-1	15	TRBJ2-1	CASSVLSGRGDEQFF	TGTGCCAGCAGTGTCCTCAGCGGGAGGGGAGATGAGCAGTTCTTC
NA	NA	TRBV5-5	12	TRBJ2-7	CASSLTSYEQYF	TGTGCCAGCAGCTTGACTAGCTACGAGCAGTACTTC
NA	NA	TRBV7-9	14	TRBJ2-1	CASSLQGIGNEQFF	TGTGCCAGCAGCTTACAGGGAATAGGGAATGAGCAGTTCTTC
few	TRBD1	TRBV10-3	15	TRBJ1-5	CAISGGQGFNQPQHF	TGTGCCATCAGTGGAGGACAGGGTTTCAATCAGCCCCAGCATTTT
NA	NA	TRBV12-5	12	TRBJ2-3	CASGLRSDTQYF	TGTGCTAGTGGTTTGAGGTCAGATACGCAGTATTTT
few	NA	TRBV6-4	14	TRBJ2-3	CASSDRGNADTQYF	TGTGCCAGCAGTGACAGGGGCAACGCAGATACGCAGTATTTT
NA	TRBD1	TRBV2	15	TRBJ1-5	CASTRGGTAGQPQHF	TGTGCCAGCACGCGAGGAGGGACAGCCGGCCAGCCCCAGCATTTT
NA	TRBD2	TRBV28	14	TRBJ2-7	CASSPGTSVFKQYF	TGTGCCAGCAGTCCCGGGACTAGCGTTTTTAAGCAGTACTTC
few	NA	TRBV4-3	15	TRBJ1-4	CASSPWIRGEEKLFF	TGCGCCAGCAGCCCATGGATCAGGGGAGAGGAAAAACTGTTTTTT
NA	NA	TRBV7-8	14	TRBJ2-3	CASSLEGRGDTQYF	TGTGCCAGCAGCTTGGAAGGCAGAGGGGATACGCAGTATTTT
NA	NA	TRBV11-2	15	TRBJ2-5	CASSLALDRQETQYF	TGTGCCAGCAGCTTAGCCCTGGACAGACAAGAGACCCAGTACTTC
NA	NA	TRBV18	14	TRBJ1-1	CASSPLPGNTEAFF	TGTGCCAGCTCACCACTCCCCGGGAACACTGAAGCTTTCTTT
NA	NA	TRBV19	15	TRBJ2-3	CASSISGGRTDTQYF	TGTGCCAGTAGTATCTCGGGGGGCCGCACAGATACGCAGTATTTT
NA	NA	TRBV5-5	15	TRBJ2-7	CASSPGLETTWEQYF	TGTGCCAGCAGCCCTGGTTTGGAAACGACTTGGGAGCAGTACTTC
NA	TRBD1	TRBV2	16	TRBJ2-3	CASSSNRDRVGDTQYF	TGTGCCAGCAGTTCGAACCGGGACAGGGTAGGGGATACGCAGTATTTT
once	NA	TRBV14	17	TRBJ2-1	CASSPPVVALRIDEQFF	TGTGCCAGCAGCCCCCCAGTCGTAGCGCTGAGGATCGATGAGCAGTTCTTC
NA	TRBD1	TRBV5-8	16	TRBJ1-1	CASSLETGQGNTEAFF	TGTGCCAGCAGCTTGGAAACGGGACAGGGAAACACTGAAGCTTTCTTT
few	TRBD2	TRBV6-5	15	TRBJ2-7	CASRAGGRGGYEQYF	TGTGCCAGCAGAGCGGGAGGGCGCGGAGGGTACGAGCAGTACTTC
few	TRBD2	TRBV6-5	14	TRBJ2-1	CASSEREWDNEQFF	TGTGCCAGCAGTGAGCGGGAGTGGGACAATGAGCAGTTCTTC
NA	NA	TRBV4-3	18	TRBJ2-2	CASSQESPHPITTGELFF	TGCGCCAGCAGCCAAGAGTCACCTCACCCAATTACCACCGGGGAGCTGTTTTTT
NA	NA	TRBV11-2	14	TRBJ2-6	CASSSGRGANVLTF	TGTGCCAGCAGCTCGGGCAGGGGGGCCAACGTCCTGACTTTC
NA	NA	TRBV28	13	TRBJ2-7	CASQDRKAYEQYF	TGTGCCAGCCAGGACAGAAAAGCCTACGAGCAGTACTTC
NA	NA	TRBV18	13	TRBJ2-6	CASSPSGANVLTF	TGTGCCAGCTCACCATCTGGGGCCAACGTCCTGACTTTC
NA	NA	TRBV5-1	15	TRBJ2-2	CASSEQGPNTGELFF	TGCGCCAGCAGCGAACAGGGACCGAACACCGGGGAGCTGTTTTTT
NA	TRBD1	TRBV27	14	TRBJ1-3	CASRGQGGGNTIYF	TGTGCCAGCAGAGGACAGGGCGGTGGAAACACCATATATTTT
NA	TRBD1	TRBV28	15	TRBJ1-5	CASSSDRGRFQPQHF	TGTGCCAGCAGTTCGGACAGGGGGCGTTTTCAGCCCCAGCATTTT
few	NA	TRBV29-1	14	TRBJ1-5	CSVRAGDSNQPQHF	TGCAGCGTTCGAGCAGGGGATAGCAATCAGCCCCAGCATTTT
NA	NA	TRBV2	13	TRBJ1-2	CASSEGTAGGYTF	TGTGCCAGCAGTGAGGGGACTGCCGGTGGCTACACCTTC